The sequence of this T cell receptor (beta chain) was determined in a study of blood T cell repertoires in COVID-19. The wider study: Collection of acute and convalescent COVID-19 samples took place in the United States, Italy and Spain. PBMCs, B-cell-depleted T cells, or T cells were the source of the cDNA or gDNA that made up the material.

Authors' processing steps: Reference gene primer amplification gave estimated nucleated cell counts. Clones were read by immunoSEQ multiplex PCR, and TCRdb kept only the in-frame ones, dropping some. The V and J calls and the clone size are those of that table, but D and trimming were determined from the DNA. The sample carries about 160,000 clones, 70% to 80% recorded once. The V and J ends lost 0 bases and 7 bases, in that order; junction bases with no gene match: 7. CDR1 is SGHKS, CDR2 YYEKEE, per germline (reference sequence). This CDR3 region has 14 residues. Sequencing was done on a sample of peripheral blood. The chain combines TRBV5-5 with TRBJ2-7; 7 nucleotides line up with TRBD1. This TCR was sampled from a man aged 60-69 years with acute or convalescent COVID-19. CDR3 sequence: CASSLVTGRKEQYF. The DNA of the CDR3 is TGTGCCAGCAGCTTGGTGACAGGGAGAAAGGAGCAGTACTTC. Full variable domain (outside the CDR3, taken from reference TRBV5-5 and TRBJ2-7): DAGVTQSPTHLIKTRGQQVTLRCSPISGHKSVSWYQQVLGQGPQFIFQYYEKEERGRGNFPDRFSARQFPNYSSELNVNALLLGDSALYLCASSLVTGRKEQYFGPGTRLTVT.